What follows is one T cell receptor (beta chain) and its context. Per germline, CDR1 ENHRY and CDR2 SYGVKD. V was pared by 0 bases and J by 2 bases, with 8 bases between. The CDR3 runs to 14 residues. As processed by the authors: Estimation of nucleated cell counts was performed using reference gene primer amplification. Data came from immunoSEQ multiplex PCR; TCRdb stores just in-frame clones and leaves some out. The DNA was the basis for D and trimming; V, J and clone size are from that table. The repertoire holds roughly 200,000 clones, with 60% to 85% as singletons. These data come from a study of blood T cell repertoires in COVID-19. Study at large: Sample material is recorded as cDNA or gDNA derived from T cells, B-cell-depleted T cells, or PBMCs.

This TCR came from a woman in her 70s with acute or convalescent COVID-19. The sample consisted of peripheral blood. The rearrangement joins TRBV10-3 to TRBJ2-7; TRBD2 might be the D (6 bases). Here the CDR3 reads CAISESTGAYEQYF. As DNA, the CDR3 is TGTGCCATCAGTGAGTCAACGGGGGCCTACGAGCAGTACTTC.